This T cell receptor (beta chain) was sequenced in a study of T cell responses to AZD1222 COVID-19 vaccine. Study conclusions and caveats: Repertoires were obtained solely post-peak T cell response. Two AZD1222 administrations were followed by greater Spike-specific TCR breadth and depth. Baseline testing showed seropositivity in only six AZD1222 recipients. Across spike, vaccine-associated CD4 TCRs were found, dominant at 160-218 and 743-854.

A note on this clone: Its cognate antigen is unknown.

Repertoires were generated with immunoSEQ multiplex PCR, while TCRdb's copy carries only in-frame clones and drops some. The top ten hold around 3.5% of the sample, which has some 130,000 clones, over 80% seen once. The CDR3 runs to 12 residues. V lost 10 bases to trimming and J lost 0 bases, with 7 bases between them. CDR1 MDHEN and CDR2 SYDVKM come from the germline V gene. The clonotype originates from an adult who received the AZD1222 COVID-19 vaccine. V is TRBV28 and J is TRBJ1-5, with D possibly matching TRBD1 (6 bases). The input for sequencing was peripheral blood, taken 28 days after the second AZD1222 dose. CDR3 loop: CATGDSNQPQHF. The CDR3 DNA reads as TGTGCCACAGGGGATAGCAATCAGCCCCAGCATTTT.